This TCR beta chain was profiled in a study of T cells expressing NK-cell markers. Study-level background: From sorted CD3+CD56+NKG2C+, CD3+CD56+NKG2C- and CD3+CD56-NKG2C+ T cells came the TCR beta repertoires. Among the eight sequenced donors, seven tested HCMV-seropositive and one tested seronegative.

As for this clonotype: No antigen is known for it.

Using the 5' RACE reads, TCRdb records one entry per CDR3 protein without DNA. This repertoire includes some 440,000 distinct CDR3 sequences. Notes on the study in general: No clear determination of HCMV specificity was made for expanded NKG2C+ T cell clones.

The sample comprised blood T cells: a sorted CD56 or NKG2C T cell subset, CD4+ or CD8+ T cells, or bulk PBMC T cells (not recorded which). This receptor was identified in a woman aged 45 to 65 in good health.

CDR3 sequence reads: CASSWTGESTEAFF. V usage is TRBV11-2 and J usage is TRBJ1-1; TCRdb picks TRBD1, but there is no DNA to check that call. CDR1 and CDR2 (germline): SGHAT, FQNNGV. The CDR3 contains 14 residues.